This T cell receptor beta chain was documented in a study of cytomegalovirus exposure and HLA in healthy donors (dated by TCRdb to about 2017). About the investigation overall: According to an earlier analysis of a few hundred of the donors, about 179 million T cells yielded approximately 120 million unique TCR beta sequences and 276 Gb of sequence data. In an earlier analysis of 550 to 700 of the donors, high-throughput TCR beta sequencing was used to judge whether each TCR beta V gene segment behaved as functional or pseudogenic. The number of typed donors differed by locus: roughly 629-640 for A, B, C, DRB1 and DQB1; roughly 510 for DQA1; 606 for DPA1; and some 430 for DPB1. Besides the first cohort of about 730 subjects, a separate validation cohort made up of 120 different subjects was used. The genetic ancestry cluster associated with self-reported Caucasian donors included 81% of the 398 genotyped donors. Class I and class II HLA loci were covered by the typing at four-digit resolution. All discovery cohort repertoires had been generated using a single sequencing platform. The study aimed to test whether cataloging public T cell receptors could reveal signatures of past pathogen exposure. A later genetic analysis used genome-wide SNP genotypes for about 55% of the 666 donors, treating that subset as a discovery cohort. Donor age, sex, ethnicity and CMV serostatus were collected together with the repertoire data. The study used immunosequencing to profile the T cell repertoires of 670 or so subjects and linked those repertoires to cytomegalovirus serostatus. Four or five DR-DQ haplotypes were handled as single units for association and clustering because linkage in the cohort was strong. The later analysis used no new phenotypic data to find candidate immune exposures, relying instead on TCR beta sequences and their occurrence across donors. Across 398 genotyped donors of the cohort, an average of about 240,000 unique TCR beta nucleotide sequences per donor were sequenced, and roughly 20% of those sequences were non-productive. An early release covering about 600 HLA-typed donors comprised 250 to 350 gigabases of sequencing data and tens of millions of unique TCR sequences. To study patterns of TCR occurrence, a later analysis re-analyzed previously published TCR beta repertoires from hundreds of donors and added high-resolution HLA genotyping. The study combined high-throughput TCR immunosequencing, statistical association of individual TCRs with disease status, and machine learning to predict cytomegalovirus infection status.

CDR1 and CDR2 (MNHEY, SVGAGI) derive from the germline V gene. V has 8 bases trimmed and J has 6 bases trimmed; junction bases matching no gene number 3. Reading from cysteine to phenylalanine, the CDR3 counts 13 amino acids. The kept DNA is CDR3 alone, 39 bases in frame from the first base. A remark on this clone: The clone's antigen remains unknown. No quality values exist for individual bases; no much larger clone is one base distant.

Points the paper makes about the study in general: Because counts were too low, about 17 rarely observed V segments, including chromosome 9 orphons, were excluded from the earlier analysis of 587 of the donors. Some IMGT-functional V segments, including TRBV6-2 and TRBV6-3, could not be told apart with the 87-base-pair reads, so those segments were excluded. In a later genetic analysis, a missense DCLRE1C variant was associated with V-gene and J-gene trimming of TCR beta chains, and the association was replicated in an independent cohort. According to the authors, the approach could potentially be generalized to other disease states and immunological phenotypes. Only TCR beta chains were sequenced in this cohort, and the absence of alpha or paired-chain data limited detectable features. When HLA alleles, especially DR and DQ, strongly co-occurred, attributing TCR associations to individual alleles was difficult. Because HLA typing was unavailable for some donors at each locus, only the typed subset was used in association tests. In a later analysis, several top co-occurrence clusters were reported to appear linked to parvovirus B19, influenza, CMV and Epstein-Barr virus. Roughly uniform sequencing depth across donors was assumed in presence/absence analyses, although this assumption may not hold. In a later analysis, HLA-associated TCR beta chains were found to be more clonally expanded and to have lower generation probabilities than equally common non-associated chains. An earlier analysis of approximately 590 of the donors showed that most TCR beta V segments appeared in productive rearrangements either about 87% or about 30% of the time, which broadly matched IMGT annotations. The only immune exposure information available for the cohort was CMV serostatus. A later genetic analysis reported fewer N-insertions in productive TCRs among donors in an Asian-associated ancestry cluster than the roughly 670-donor mean. In vitro tests confirmed that a few of the cytomegalovirus-associated TCR beta chains recognize cytomegalovirus antigens. In a later analysis, most CMV-associated TCR beta chains were found to appear HLA-restricted, with HLA associations seemingly driven largely by CMV exposure. A further reported finding was that TCR beta sequences accurately predicted the HLA-A and HLA-B alleles for most subjects in the first cohort. A cluster of highly shared sequence variants was judged likely to represent a technical artifact of the sequencing pipeline. Specific HLA alleles were associated with about 17,000 TCR beta sequences at a false discovery rate of 0.05 in a later analysis. While some public TCRs were present in many individuals, most TCR sequences turned up only very rarely across donors. Linkage disequilibrium might explain the correlated functional status among segregating V segments, but an unknown experimental factor could not be excluded. The study gave a list of some 150 TCR beta chains associated with cytomegalovirus. In a later analysis, TCR association rates were found to vary across HLA loci, with the most associated TCRs seen for DRB1 alleles and the fewest for HLA-C alleles. Cytomegalovirus status was reported to be diagnosed by the classifier with high specificity and sensitivity in both the original and validation cohorts.

The cohort was made up of approximately 670 healthy bone marrow donors. All cohort members were sampled while nominally healthy, although unrecorded immune exposures were likely present. The donor tested CMV seropositive and was one of the 289 seropositive cohort members. A peripheral blood sample was collected from each donor, and TCR beta sequencing was performed on peripheral blood mononuclear cells. The Qiagen DNeasy Blood Extraction Kit was used to extract genomic DNA from the blood cell samples. Library creation used the immunoSEQ multiplex PCR assay. A mixture of 60 forward primers for TCR Vbeta segments and 13 reverse primers for TCR Jbeta segments was used in the multiplex PCR. The CDR3 region of rearranged TCR beta genes was amplified from genomic DNA by a multiplex PCR assay. The amplified TCR beta libraries were sequenced on the Illumina HiSeq System as 87-base-pair reads. Per the original workflow: In a later analysis, roughly 80 million unique TCR beta chains were counted across the approximately 670 repertoires, and roughly 11 million of these chains were shared by at least two donors. Raw reads were error-corrected and collapsed into unique sequences by a nearest-neighbor algorithm in which closely related sequences were merged to remove PCR and sequencing errors. Alignment of CDR3 sequences to IMGT reference sequences was used to assign V, D and J gene segments. For a sequence to be retained, a match of at least six nucleotides was required to both a V gene segment and a J gene segment. A rearrangement counted as productive if the CDR3 had no stop codons and remained in frame with V and J, and every other rearrangement counted as non-productive. Following IMGT convention, CDR3 was defined as the stretch from the second conserved V-encoded cysteine up to the conserved J-encoded phenylalanine. The earlier analysis of a few hundred of the donors excluded sequences that lacked an unambiguous match to a single V gene segment. In an earlier analysis of almost 600 of the donors, a V segment was called functional when productive rearrangements were above 56.7%, and segregating when the standard deviation between donors exceeded 5%. A statistical classification framework was built for diagnosing cytomegalovirus status from the catalog of TCR beta chain sequences. V and J gene assignment, in a later analysis, came from comparing TCR nucleotide sequences with IMGT/GENE-DB human TR gene sequences. Using the TCRdist pipeline, a later analysis assigned CDR3 sequences along with most-parsimonious VDJ recombination scenarios. In a later analysis, each TCR beta chain was defined by its CDR3 amino acid sequence together with its V-gene family, and reads lacking a unique V-gene family were excluded. A later analysis removed 600 or so highly shared, low-generation-probability nucleotide sequences to deal with suspected cross-contamination and a sequencing artifact. A later analysis calculated a clonal expansion index for each public chain from normalized within-repertoire ranks of inferred template counts. A later analysis computed generation probabilities with a VDJ recombination model fitted to out-of-frame rearrangements, and checked the results against IGoR. Hypergeometric tests were used in a later analysis to score TCR-TCR, TCR-HLA and TCR-CMV co-occurrence, with a repertoire-size bias correction applied to the TCR pairs. False discovery rates were estimated in a later analysis by permuting HLA or CMV assignments 20 times. In a later analysis, co-occurring TCRs were grouped using DBSCAN, with TCRdist sequence similarity added in when clustering inside HLA-allele-positive subsets. Repertoires with fewer than 30,000 or more than 120,000 public chains were left out of co-occurrence clustering, as were several repertoires with anomalous nucleotide sharing. The table comes from immuneACCESS by way of TCRdb, which keeps in-frame sequences with V and J called. Part of the clones is missing from these tables; in studies checked, under half for an unresolved V gene and the rest for unknown reasons. Clone size and the V and J calls come from that table; the DNA yielded D and trimming. Present in this sample are roughly 100,000 clones, about 70% of which were seen just once. Roughly 6% of the sample comes from the top ten.

The chain was built from TRBV6-5 and TRBJ2-1, and TRBD2 aligns with 11 junction nucleotides. The TCR was taken from a woman aged 45-59 years in good health and CMV-seropositive. Sequencing was done on a sample of PBMCs. The sequenced DNA is TGTGCCAGCGGGCTAGCGGGGGGCAATGAGCAGTTCTTC. Translated, it gives CASGLAGGNEQFF.